A single sample is the source of the 29 T cell receptor beta chains below, sequenced in a study of T cell clonality in common variable immunodeficiency (dated by TCRdb to the mid-2010s). The library was made by the immunoSEQ multiplex PCR assay. In TCRdb, the immuneACCESS table is reduced to in-frame sequences with V and J assigned. These tables do not hold every clone; where another copy was compared, an unresolved V gene accounts for under half, and the others remain unexplained. The sample features 35,000 to 55,000 clones, and none is a singleton. Less than 11% of the sample is in the top ten clones. Sequenced material: peripheral blood mononuclear cells. These receptors were taken from a person between 18 and 75 years old in good health.

This clone occurred many times. Sequencing ends 3 residues short of the CDR3 end; the germline J gene provides the rest. This chain connects TRBV7-9 to TRBJ1-1; D unresolved. Germline assignment: CDR1 SEHNR and CDR2 FQNEAQ (reference sequence). V was shortened by 1 base and J by 4 bases, with 13 bases between the two germline ends. This CDR3 has 15 amino acids. The CDR3 reads CASSLDSAGSTEAFF. The sequenced CDR3 bases are TGTGCCAGCAGCTTAGATTCTGCGGGAAGCACTGAA.

This clone was picked up many times. The read stops 3 residues short of the end of the CDR3; the missing end is completed from the germline J gene. V gene TRBV2 combines with J gene TRBJ2-5; 8 bases line up with TRBD1. J gave up 5 bases and V 8 bases, and 7 bases lay outside the gene matches. Germline CDR1 is SNHLY and CDR2 is FYNNEI. There are 13 residues in the CDR3. The part of the CDR3 DNA that was read is TGTGCCAGCGGTGGACAGGGCGGCGAGACC. This gives the protein CASGGQGGET. The CDR3, in full, reads CASGGQGGETQYF.

There are many counts of this clone. Incomplete CDR3 DNA: TGTGCCAGCAGTTACGGGCTCCTTAGCAATCAGCCC. Protein product: CASSYGLLSNQP. The entire CDR3 sequence reads CASSYGLLSNQPQHF. The rearrangement links TRBV6-2 or TRBV6-3 to TRBJ1-5; D call uncertain. The read stops 3 residues short of the end of the CDR3; the missing end is completed from the germline J gene. Trimming left V 2 bases short and J 0 bases short, with 8 bases between. Germline CDR1 MNHEY, CDR2 SVGEGT. CDR3 size: 15 residues.

This clone was seen many times. The read ends 3 residues early relative to the CDR3; the germline J gene fills the gap. The chain links TRBV5-1 to TRBJ2-5; no definite D call. The CDR3 totals 16 residues. CDR1 is SGHRS, CDR2 YFSETQ, per germline. Between the trimmed V and J ends, which lost 2 bases and 0 bases, there was a span of 14 bases. The CDR3 reads CASSLGHGVDQETQYF. The DNA read from the CDR3 is TGCGCCAGCAGCTTAGGGCATGGCGTGGACCAAGAGACC.

In its sample, this clone was seen many times. The read gets to within 3 residues of the CDR3 end, and the germline J gene fills in the rest. The chain carries TRBV7-9 and TRBJ1-2; D is ambiguous. Germline V gene sequence: CDR1 SEHNR, CDR2 FQNEAQ (reference sequence). The CDR3 has 15 amino acids. V lost 5 bases and J 0 bases, leaving 13 bases between the germline ends. The CDR3 sequence is CASSPPGGANYGYTF. The DNA read from the CDR3 is TGTGCCAGCAGCCCCCCGGGCGGGGCTAACTATGGC.

Ten or more counts support this clone. Sequencing ends 3 residues short of the CDR3 end; the germline J gene provides the rest. J is TRBJ2-4 and V is TRBV6-1; 9 bases are a match to TRBD2. Germline assignment: CDR1 MNHNS and CDR2 SASEGT. The trim removed 2 bases at V and 8 bases at J, leaving 10 bases unmatched. CDR3 size: 16 residues. CDR3 sequence reads: CASSEMGRGGRDIQYF. CDR3 DNA (partial): TGTGCCAGCAGTGAAATGGGGCGGGGGGGTCGGGACATT.

This clone has a count of ten or more. The read ends 3 residues early relative to the CDR3; the germline J gene fills the gap. The chain couples TRBV6-2 or TRBV6-3 to TRBJ1-5; TRBD1 is a possible D gene (6 bases). The CDR3 covers 14 residues. Trimming stripped 7 bases from V and 4 bases from J, with 14 bases between. CDR1 is MNHEY and CDR2 is SVGEGT in the germline V gene. The CDR3 bases that were read are TGTGCCAGCACCCCCGGACAGCCAAATCAGCCC. Protein sequence: CASTPGQPNQP. The complete CDR3 reads CASTPGQPNQPQHF.

This clone was detected many times. The read comes to an end 3 residues before the CDR3 does, leaving the germline J gene to fill in the end. The chain combines TRBV18 with TRBJ1-1; perhaps TRBD1 as D (6 bases). The germline V and J ends were trimmed by 6 bases and 4 bases, with 12 bases remaining between them. CDR1 KGHSH and CDR2 LQKENI come from the germline V gene. There are 13 residues in the CDR3. CDR3 DNA, as far as it was read: TGTGCCAGCTCGGAGGGGGATTTCACTGAA. Its translation is CASSEGDFTE. The full CDR3 is CASSEGDFTEAFF.

This clone occurred many times. The CDR3 is cut off 3 residues early in the read; its end comes from the germline J gene. The chain uses TRBV2 and TRBJ1-5; 7 bases line up with TRBD1. This CDR3 has 15 residues. Looked up from germline, CDR1 is SNHLY and CDR2 is FYNNEI. J was trimmed by 4 bases and V by 4 bases; bases with no gene match: 7. CDR3 DNA (partial): TGTGCCAGCAGTGGTATGGGACAGCTAAATCAGCCC. Its protein is CASSGMGQLNQP. The full-length CDR3 reads as CASSGMGQLNQPQHF.

This clone was counted at least ten times. The observed sequence ends 3 residues before the CDR3 terminus, with the missing tail filled in from the germline J gene. V and J are TRBV19 and TRBJ1-1; D not resolved. V was pared by 9 bases and J by 1 base, with 21 bases between. CDR3 length: 16 residues. Per germline, CDR1 LNHDA and CDR2 SQIVND (reference sequence). The part of the CDR3 DNA that was read is TGTGCCAGCACAGACGATGGCGTGCTCTCGAACACTGAA. The encoded protein is CASTDDGVLSNTE. In full, the CDR3 reads CASTDDGVLSNTEAFF.

This clone was detected many times. The CDR3 is cut off 3 residues early in the read; its end comes from the germline J gene. This rearrangement joins TRBV18 to TRBJ2-6; D possibly corresponds to TRBD2 (6 bases). The CDR3 has 19 amino acids. Germline CDR1 and CDR2: KGHSH and LQKENI. V was pared by 6 bases and J by 1 base, with 22 bases between. The CDR3 here is CASSPIGGPEPSGANVLTF. CDR3 bases read: TGTGCCAGCTCCCCCATAGGAGGGCCTGAACCATCTGGGGCCAACGTC.

This clone was detected ten times or more. The CDR3 loop is CASSISRGRTEAFF. The part of the CDR3 DNA that was read is TGTGCCAGTAGTATCTCCAGGGGGAGAACTGAA. The J gene is TRBJ1-1, the V gene TRBV19; TRBD1 matches at 7 bases. The CDR3 end is not reached by the read, which stops 3 residues before it; the germline J gene fills it in. V trimming: 3 bases; J trimming: 5 bases; junction bases outside the gene matches: 6. CDR3 length: 14 amino acids. Germline V gene data show CDR1 as LNHDA and CDR2 as SQIVND (reference sequence).

This clone occurred many times. The read stops 3 residues short of the end of the CDR3; the missing end is completed from the germline J gene. The chain recombines TRBV20-1 with TRBJ1-2; D gene unclear. Looked up from germline, CDR1 is DFQATT and CDR2 is SNEGSKA (reference sequence). Trimming removed 6 bases at V and 1 base at J, with 9 bases between. The CDR3 contains 12 residues. The sequenced CDR3 bases are TGCAGTGCCGGCGGAGATAACTATGGC. This sequence encodes CSAGGDNYG. The full CDR3 sequence reads CSAGGDNYGYTF.

This clone was detected many times. The CDR3 goes on 3 residues after the read ends, and that part is filled in from the germline J gene. The V gene is TRBV7-2, the J gene TRBJ1-4, with D possibly matching TRBD1 (5 bases). The CDR3 totals 15 residues. The germline V gene encodes CDR1 SGHTA and CDR2 FQGNSA. The V end was cut by 2 bases, the J end by 1 base, with 8 bases between. CDR3 bases read: TGTGCCAGCAGCTTACGGGGGGGAACTAATGAAAAA. It is translated as CASSLRGGTNEK. The complete CDR3 sequence is CASSLRGGTNEKLFF.

The sample holds many counts of this clone. The read ends 3 residues before the CDR3 terminus; that terminus is restored from the germline J gene. The rearrangement joins TRBV29-1 to TRBJ2-3; 9 nucleotides line up with TRBD2. Germline V lookup: CDR1 SQVTM, CDR2 ANQGSEA. Losses at the gene ends were 5 bases for V and 0 bases for J; bases not matched to a gene: 6. This CDR3 comprises 15 residues. CDR3 bases read: TGCAGCGTTCAGACTAGCGGAACTAGCACAGATACG. The encoded protein is CSVQTSGTSTDT. The CDR3, in full, reads CSVQTSGTSTDTQYF.

A note on this clone: This may come from a read error, since a much larger clone is one base off. The CDR3 end is not reached by the read, which stops 3 residues before it; the germline J gene fills it in. V and J are TRBV7-9 and TRBJ1-6; 7 bases map to TRBD1. The CDR3 spans 14 residues. Germline values: CDR1 SEHNR, CDR2 FQNEAQ (reference sequence). The DNA read from the CDR3 is TGTTCCAGCAGCTTCGCAGGGGGGAGTTCACCC. This encodes CSSSFAGGSSP. In full, the CDR3 reads CSSSFAGGSSPLHF.

This clone was recorded many times. The CDR3 end lies 3 residues beyond the end of the read and is filled in from the germline J gene. The V and J genes are TRBV28 and TRBJ1-1; D is uncertain. Germline V lookup: CDR1 MDHEN, CDR2 SYDVKM. Trimming removed 5 bases from V and 1 base from J, with 11 bases in between. The CDR3 loop spans 14 amino acids. Partial CDR3 DNA: TGTGCCAGCAGTCTTCGTCAGAGGAACACTGAA. Translation gives CASSLRQRNTE. The entire CDR3 protein reads CASSLRQRNTEAFF.

This clone came up many times. The CDR3 is cut off 3 residues early in the read; its end comes from the germline J gene. The chain recombines TRBV28 with TRBJ2-7; TRBD1 matches 9 bases. The trim removed 5 bases at V and 4 bases at J, leaving 9 bases unmatched. From germline, CDR1 is MDHEN and CDR2 SYDVKM. This CDR3 is 15 amino acids long. The covered CDR3 bases are TGTGCCAGCAGTGGCTCGGACAGGGGTTTATACGAG. Its protein product is CASSGSDRGLYE. In full, the CDR3 reads CASSGSDRGLYEQYF.

This clone appeared many times. The read gets to within 3 residues of the CDR3 end, and the germline J gene fills in the rest. The genes are TRBV7-8 and TRBJ2-5; the D is unclear. Germline V gene data show CDR1 as SGHVS and CDR2 as FQNEAQ. Trimming cost V 7 bases and J 5 bases, with 8 bases left between them. The CDR3 is made up of 11 amino acids. The CDR3: CASTLGETQYF. CDR3 DNA, as far as it was read: TGTGCCAGCACCCTGGGCGAGACC.

This clone was detected ten times or more. The read finishes 3 residues shy of the CDR3 end, and the germline J gene is used to complete it. The genes are TRBV20-1 and TRBJ2-5, with 11 bases lining up with TRBD2. J gave up 5 bases and V 5 bases, and 10 bases lay outside the gene matches. CDR1 and CDR2 (germline): DFQATT, SNEGSKA (reference sequence). The CDR3 loop spans 15 amino acids. Incomplete CDR3 DNA: TGCAGTGCTCCCGACCCCCTAGCGGGAGGTGAGACC. This encodes CSAPDPLAGGET. The CDR3 in full is CSAPDPLAGGETQYF.

This clone was found many times. The CDR3 end is not reached by the read, which stops 3 residues before it; the germline J gene fills it in. J is TRBJ2-3 and V is TRBV28, with D perhaps TRBD1 or TRBD2 (7 bases each). The CDR3 extends over 15 amino acids. CDR1 is MDHEN and CDR2 is SYDVKM in the germline V gene. Deletions cut 6 bases from V and 5 bases from J, with 18 bases between. The CDR3: CASSQTGSGKDTQYF. Incomplete CDR3 DNA: TGTGCCAGCAGCCAGACAGGGAGCGGGAAAGATACG.

Many counts were recorded for this clone. The CDR3 spells CASRELANYGYTF. The CDR3 bases that were read are TGTGCCAGCAGGGAGCTAGCTAACTATGGC. The chain joins TRBV19 to TRBJ1-2; possible D gene TRBD1, 5 bases. The read terminates 3 residues ahead of where the CDR3 ends, so the germline J gene completes it. Trimming took 9 bases from V and 0 from J, leaving 11 bases between them. The CDR3 contains 13 residues. Germline V gives CDR1 LNHDA, CDR2 SQIVND (reference sequence). Full variable domain (remainder filled in from reference TRBV19 and TRBJ1-2): DGGITQSPKYLFRKEGQNVTLSCEQNLNHDAMYWYRQDPGQGLRLIYYSQIVNDFQKGDIAEGYSVSREKKESFPLTVTSAQKNPTAFYLCASRELANYGYTFGSGTRLTVV.

This clone was observed many times. The CDR3 goes on 3 residues after the read ends, and that part is filled in from the germline J gene. The chain uses TRBV6-2 or TRBV6-3 and TRBJ2-5; D unresolved. This CDR3 has 12 residues. Germline CDR1 MNHEY, CDR2 SVGEGT. Deletions cut 0 bases from V and 4 bases from J, with 3 bases between. The CDR3 is CASSYSAETQYF. The sequenced CDR3 bases are TGTGCCAGCAGTTACTCGGCAGAGACC.

This clone has a count of ten or more. Read coverage stops 3 residues before the CDR3 terminus; the germline J gene supplies the remainder. This chain uses TRBV20-1 with TRBJ1-6, with 8 positions matching TRBD1. The germline V gene encodes CDR1 DFQATT and CDR2 SNEGSKA (reference sequence). The CDR3 has 15 amino acids. J was trimmed by 8 bases and V by 1 base; bases with no gene match: 7. The CDR3 protein is CSARAKGTGDSPLHF. The covered CDR3 bases are TGCAGTGCTAGAGCAAAGGGGACAGGTGATTCACCC.

The table lists this clone with many counts. A read error may account for a junction end that differs from germline. The CDR3 end is not reached by the read, which stops 3 residues before it; the germline J gene fills it in. This chain links TRBV4-2 with TRBJ1-2; 8 positions agree with TRBD1. CDR1 LGHNA and CDR2 YNFKEQ come from the germline V gene. The CDR3 has 13 amino acids. CDR3 sequence: CASSSRQGIGYTF. The sequenced part of the CDR3 DNA is TGCGCCAGCAGCTCCCGACAGGGGATTGGC.

This clone was found many times. CDR3 amino acids: CSASGLGDTQYF. CDR3 bases read: TGCAGTGCTAGTGGGCTTGGCGATACG. The chain has TRBV20-1 and TRBJ2-3; no firm D call. The CDR3 end is not reached by the read, which stops 3 residues before it; the germline J gene fills it in. The germline V and J ends were trimmed by 3 bases and 6 bases, with 10 bases remaining between them. CDR1 is DFQATT and CDR2 is SNEGSKA in the germline V gene (reference sequence). This CDR3 has 12 amino acids.

This clone showed up many times. The read ends 3 residues early relative to the CDR3; the germline J gene fills the gap. The chain employs TRBV2 and TRBJ1-4, with D possibly matching TRBD1 (5 bases). Deletions cut 4 bases from V and 3 bases from J, with 9 bases between. The CDR3 runs to 14 residues. The V gene's germline CDR1 is SNHLY and CDR2 FYNNEI. The CDR3 sequence: CASSVPQANEKLFF. The sequenced CDR3 bases are TGTGCCAGCAGTGTTCCACAGGCTAATGAAAAA.

This clone was seen at least ten times. Sequencing ends 3 residues short of the CDR3 end; the germline J gene provides the rest. V and J are TRBV5-4 and TRBJ1-1; the D gene is possibly TRBD1 (6 bases). Germline lookup yields CDR1 SGHNT and CDR2 YYREEE (reference sequence). The CDR3 loop spans 14 amino acids. The V end lost 7 bases, the J end lost 6 bases, and 19 bases lay between the germline ends. CDR3 DNA (partial): TGTGCCAGCCGAGGGGGGGGGCCCCAAGCTGAA. This sequence encodes CASRGGGPQAE. The full CDR3 reads CASRGGGPQAEAFF.

This clone was observed at least ten times. With the read ending 3 residues before the CDR3 end, the germline J gene is used to fill in that end. The chain links TRBV5-1 to TRBJ1-2, with TRBD1 as a possible D gene (6 bases). The CDR3 is 14 residues long. Germline V gene lookup returns CDR1 SGHRS and CDR2 YFSETQ. The V gene lost 1 base and the J gene lost 7 bases, with 14 bases spanning the gap. The CDR3 reads CASSLWQTGSGYTF. The part of the CDR3 DNA that was read is TGCGCCAGCAGCTTGTGGCAGACAGGCTCTGGC. The whole variable domain, filled in from reference TRBV5-1 and TRBJ1-2, reads KAGVTQTPRYLIKTRGQQVTLSCSPISGHRSVSWYQQTPGQGLQFLFEYFSETQRNKGNFPGRFSGRQFSNSRSEMNVSTLELGDSALYLCASSLWQTGSGYTFGSGTRLTVV.